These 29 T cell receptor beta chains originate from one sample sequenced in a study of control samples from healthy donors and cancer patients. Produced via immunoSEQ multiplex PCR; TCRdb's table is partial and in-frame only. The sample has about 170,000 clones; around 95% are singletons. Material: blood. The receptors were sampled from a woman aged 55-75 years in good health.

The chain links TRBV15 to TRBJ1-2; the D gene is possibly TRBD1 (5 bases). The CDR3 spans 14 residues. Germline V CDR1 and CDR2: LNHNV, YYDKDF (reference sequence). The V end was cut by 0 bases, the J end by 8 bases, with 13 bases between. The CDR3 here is CATSRDSGTGGYTF. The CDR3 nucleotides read TGTGCCACCAGCAGAGATTCGGGGACGGGAGGCTACACCTTC.

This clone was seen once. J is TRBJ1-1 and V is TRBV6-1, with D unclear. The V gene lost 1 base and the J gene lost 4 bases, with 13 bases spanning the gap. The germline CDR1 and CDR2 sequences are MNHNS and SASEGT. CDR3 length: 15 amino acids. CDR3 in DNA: TGTGCCAGCAGTGAAGGGACCGTCGATTTCACTGAAGCTTTCTTT. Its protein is CASSEGTVDFTEAFF.

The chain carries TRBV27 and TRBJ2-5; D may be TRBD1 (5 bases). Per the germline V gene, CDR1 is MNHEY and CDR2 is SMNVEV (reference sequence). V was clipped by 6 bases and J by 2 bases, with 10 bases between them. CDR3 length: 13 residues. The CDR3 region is CASRPRTQETQYF. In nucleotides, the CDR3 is TGTGCCAGCAGGCCGAGGACACAAGAGACCCAGTACTTC.

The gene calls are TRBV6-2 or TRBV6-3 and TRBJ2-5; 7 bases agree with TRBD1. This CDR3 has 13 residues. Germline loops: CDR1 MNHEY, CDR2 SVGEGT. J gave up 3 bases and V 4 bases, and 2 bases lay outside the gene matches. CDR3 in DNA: TGTGCCAGCAGTTCCCAGGGGGAAGAGACCCAGTACTTC. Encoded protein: CASSSQGEETQYF.

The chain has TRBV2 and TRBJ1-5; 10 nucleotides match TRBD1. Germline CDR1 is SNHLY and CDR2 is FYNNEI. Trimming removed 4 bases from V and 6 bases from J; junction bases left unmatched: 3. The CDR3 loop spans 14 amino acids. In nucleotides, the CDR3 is TGTGCCAGCAGTGGACAGGGGGCGAGTCAGCCCCAGCATTTT. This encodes CASSGQGASQPQHF. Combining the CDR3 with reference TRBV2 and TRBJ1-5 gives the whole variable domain EPEVTQTPSHQVTQMGQEVILRCVPISNHLYFYWYRQILGQKVEFLVSFYNNEISEKSEIFDDQFSVERPDGSNFTLKIRSTKLEDSAMYFCASSGQGASQPQHFGDGTRLSIL.

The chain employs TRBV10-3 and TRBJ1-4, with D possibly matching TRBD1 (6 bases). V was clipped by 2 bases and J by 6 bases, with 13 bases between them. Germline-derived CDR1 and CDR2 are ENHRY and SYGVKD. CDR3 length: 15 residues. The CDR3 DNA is TGTGCCATCAGTGAGAACGGGGGCGGGTATGAAAAACTGTTTTTT. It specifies CAISENGGGYEKLFF.

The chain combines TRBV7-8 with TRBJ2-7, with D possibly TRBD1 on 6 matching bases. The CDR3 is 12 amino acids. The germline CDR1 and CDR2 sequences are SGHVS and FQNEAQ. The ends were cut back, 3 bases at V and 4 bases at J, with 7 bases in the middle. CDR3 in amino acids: CASSFGQYEQYF. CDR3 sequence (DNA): TGTGCCAGCAGCTTTGGACAGTACGAGCAGTACTTC.

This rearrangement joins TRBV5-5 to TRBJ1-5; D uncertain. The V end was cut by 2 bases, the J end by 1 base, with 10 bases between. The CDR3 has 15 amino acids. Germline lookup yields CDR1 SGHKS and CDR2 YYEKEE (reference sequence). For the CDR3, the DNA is TGTGCCAGCAGCTTCGCGGCCCAGAGCAATCAGCCCCAGCATTTT. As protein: CASSFAAQSNQPQHF.

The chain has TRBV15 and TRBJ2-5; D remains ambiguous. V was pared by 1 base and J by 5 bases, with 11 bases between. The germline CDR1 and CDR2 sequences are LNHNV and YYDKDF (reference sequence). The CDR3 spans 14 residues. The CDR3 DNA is TGTGCCACCAGCAGAGGTCGCAGTGGTGAGACCCAGTACTTC. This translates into CATSRGRSGETQYF.

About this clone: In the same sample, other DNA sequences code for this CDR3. CDR3 sequence: CASSPGQETQYF. The CDR3 bases are TGTGCCAGCTCACCAGGACAAGAGACCCAGTACTTC. This rearrangement joins TRBV18 to TRBJ2-5; D uncertain. Germline-derived CDR1 and CDR2 are KGHSH and LQKENI. V lost 2 bases, J lost 2 bases, and 3 bases lay in between. The CDR3 extends over 12 amino acids.

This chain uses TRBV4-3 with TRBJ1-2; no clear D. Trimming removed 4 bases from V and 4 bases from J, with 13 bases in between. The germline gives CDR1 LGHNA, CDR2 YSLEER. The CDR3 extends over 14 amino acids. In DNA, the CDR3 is TGCGCCAGCAGCCCCGTTTGGCAGGCCTATGGCTACACCTTC. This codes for CASSPVWQAYGYTF.

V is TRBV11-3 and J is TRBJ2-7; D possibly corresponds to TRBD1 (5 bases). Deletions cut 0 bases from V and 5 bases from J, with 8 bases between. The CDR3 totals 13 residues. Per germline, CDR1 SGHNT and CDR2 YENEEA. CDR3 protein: CASSLDSGHEQYF. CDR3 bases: TGTGCCAGCAGCTTAGATTCAGGGCACGAGCAGTACTTC. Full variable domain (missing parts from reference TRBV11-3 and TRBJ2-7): EAGVVQSPRYKIIEKKQPVAFWCNPISGHNTLYWYLQNLGQGPELLIRYENEEAVDDSQLPKDRFSAERLKGVDSTLKIQPAELGDSAVYLCASSLDSGHEQYFGPGTRLTVT.

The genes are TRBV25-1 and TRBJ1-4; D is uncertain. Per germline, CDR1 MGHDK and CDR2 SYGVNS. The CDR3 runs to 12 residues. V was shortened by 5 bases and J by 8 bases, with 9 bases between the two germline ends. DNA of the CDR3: TGTGCCAGCAGTCAGAGGGAGGAAAAACTGTTTTTT. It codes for CASSQREEKLFF.

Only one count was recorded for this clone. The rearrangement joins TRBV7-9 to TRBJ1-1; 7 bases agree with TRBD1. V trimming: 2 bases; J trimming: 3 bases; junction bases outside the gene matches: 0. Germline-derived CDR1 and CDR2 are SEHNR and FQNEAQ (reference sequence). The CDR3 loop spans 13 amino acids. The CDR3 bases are TGTGCCAGCAGCTTACAGGGGGACACTGAAGCTTTCTTT. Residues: CASSLQGDTEAFF. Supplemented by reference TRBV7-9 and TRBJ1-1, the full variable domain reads DTGVSQNPRHKITKRGQNVTFRCDPISEHNRLYWYRQTLGQGPEFLTYFQNEAQLEKSRLLSDRFSAERPKGSFSTLEIQRTEQGDSAMYLCASSLQGDTEAFFGQGTRLTVV.

Here the CDR3 reads CAISESKRDGEQFF. CDR3 DNA: TGTGCCATCAGTGAGTCCAAGCGGGACGGTGAGCAGTTCTTC. The chain joins TRBV10-3 to TRBJ2-1; TRBD2 matches 7 bases. The CDR3 sequence is 14 residues long. Germline CDR1 reads ENHRY; CDR2 reads SYGVKD. With V trimmed by 0 bases and J by 9 bases, 5 bases remained unmatched.

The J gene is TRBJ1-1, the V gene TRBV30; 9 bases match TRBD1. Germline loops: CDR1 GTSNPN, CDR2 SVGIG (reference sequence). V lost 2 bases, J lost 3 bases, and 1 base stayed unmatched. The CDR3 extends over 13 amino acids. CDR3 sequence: CAWSRQGDTEAFF. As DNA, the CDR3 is TGTGCCTGGAGTAGACAGGGGGACACTGAAGCTTTCTTT.

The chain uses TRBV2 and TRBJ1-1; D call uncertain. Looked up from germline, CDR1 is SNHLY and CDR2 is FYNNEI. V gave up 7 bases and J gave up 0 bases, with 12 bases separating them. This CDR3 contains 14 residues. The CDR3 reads CASTPLDMNTEAFF. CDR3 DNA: TGTGCCAGCACCCCGTTGGATATGAACACTGAAGCTTTCTTT.

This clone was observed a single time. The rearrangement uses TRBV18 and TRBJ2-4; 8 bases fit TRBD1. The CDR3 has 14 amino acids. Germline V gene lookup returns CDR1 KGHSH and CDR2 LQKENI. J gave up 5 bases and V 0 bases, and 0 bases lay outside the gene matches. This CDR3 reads CASSPPTGENIQYF. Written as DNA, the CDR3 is TGTGCCAGCTCACCACCGACAGGGGAAAACATTCAGTACTTC.

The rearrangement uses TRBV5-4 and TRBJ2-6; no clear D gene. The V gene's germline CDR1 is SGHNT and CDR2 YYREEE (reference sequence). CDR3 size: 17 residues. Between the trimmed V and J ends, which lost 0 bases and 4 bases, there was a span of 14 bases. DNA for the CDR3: TGTGCCAGCAGCTTGGCCAGCCTTGGGGTGGGGGCCAACGTCCTGACTTTC. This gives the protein CASSLASLGVGANVLTF.

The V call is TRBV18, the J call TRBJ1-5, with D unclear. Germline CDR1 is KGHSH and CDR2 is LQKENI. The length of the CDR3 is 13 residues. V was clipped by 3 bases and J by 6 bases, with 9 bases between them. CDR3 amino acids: CASSPGLGQPQHF. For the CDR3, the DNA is TGTGCCAGCTCACCGGGTCTAGGTCAGCCCCAGCATTTT.

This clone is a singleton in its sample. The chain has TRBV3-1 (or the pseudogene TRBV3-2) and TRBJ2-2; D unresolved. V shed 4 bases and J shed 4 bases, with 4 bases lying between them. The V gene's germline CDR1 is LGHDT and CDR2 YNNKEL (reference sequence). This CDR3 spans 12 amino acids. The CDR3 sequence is CASSLSTGELFF. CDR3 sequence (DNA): TGTGCCAGCAGCCTTAGCACCGGGGAGCTGTTTTTT.

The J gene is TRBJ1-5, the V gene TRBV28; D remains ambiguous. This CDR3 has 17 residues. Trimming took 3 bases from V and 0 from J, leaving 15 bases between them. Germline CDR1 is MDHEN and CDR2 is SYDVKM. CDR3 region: CASSLGSDTYSNQPQHF. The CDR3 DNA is TGTGCCAGCAGTTTGGGCAGCGACACATATAGCAATCAGCCCCAGCATTTT.

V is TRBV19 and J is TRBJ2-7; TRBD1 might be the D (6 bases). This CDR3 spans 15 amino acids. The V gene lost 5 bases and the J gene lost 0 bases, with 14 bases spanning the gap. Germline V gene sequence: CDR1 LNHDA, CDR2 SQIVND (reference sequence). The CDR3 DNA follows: TGTGCCAGTAGTCTGACAGGTTACATCTCCTACGAGCAGTACTTC. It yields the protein CASSLTGYISYEQYF.

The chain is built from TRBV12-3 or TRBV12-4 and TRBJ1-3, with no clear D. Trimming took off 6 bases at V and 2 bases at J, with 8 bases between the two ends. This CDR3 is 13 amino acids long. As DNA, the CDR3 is TGTGCCAGCAGACGGGGTACTGGAAACACCATATATTTT. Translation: CASRRGTGNTIYF.

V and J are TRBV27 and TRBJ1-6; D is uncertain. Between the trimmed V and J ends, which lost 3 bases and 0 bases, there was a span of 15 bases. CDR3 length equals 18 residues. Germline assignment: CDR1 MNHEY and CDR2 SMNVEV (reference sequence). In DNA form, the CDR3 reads TGTGCCAGCAGTTTTAGGTCGGTGTCAAGCTCCTATAATTCACCCCTCCACTTT. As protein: CASSFRSVSSSYNSPLHF.

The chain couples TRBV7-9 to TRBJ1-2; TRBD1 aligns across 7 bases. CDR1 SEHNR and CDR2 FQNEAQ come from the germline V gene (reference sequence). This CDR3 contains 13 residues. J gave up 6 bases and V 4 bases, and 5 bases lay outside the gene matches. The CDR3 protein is CASSSQGTDGYTF. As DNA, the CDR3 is TGTGCCAGCAGCTCACAGGGGACGGATGGCTACACCTTC.

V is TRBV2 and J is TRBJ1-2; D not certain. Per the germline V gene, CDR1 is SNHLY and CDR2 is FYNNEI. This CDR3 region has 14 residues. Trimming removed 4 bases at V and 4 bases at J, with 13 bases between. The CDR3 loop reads CASSVGRTFYGYTF. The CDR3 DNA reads TGTGCCAGCAGTGTAGGGCGGACGTTCTATGGCTACACCTTC. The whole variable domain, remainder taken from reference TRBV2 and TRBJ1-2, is EPEVTQTPSHQVTQMGQEVILRCVPISNHLYFYWYRQILGQKVEFLVSFYNNEISEKSEIFDDQFSVERPDGSNFTLKIRSTKLEDSAMYFCASSVGRTFYGYTFGSGTRLTVV.

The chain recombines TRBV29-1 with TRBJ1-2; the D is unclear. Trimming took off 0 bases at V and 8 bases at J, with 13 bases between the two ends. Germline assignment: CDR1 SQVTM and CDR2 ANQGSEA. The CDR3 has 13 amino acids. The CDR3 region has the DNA TGCAGCGTTGAAGATCCGGGTCTGGAGGGCTACACCTTC. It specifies CSVEDPGLEGYTF.

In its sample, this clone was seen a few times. The CDR3 sequence: CASSPRVVTGELFF. The CDR3 region has the DNA TGTGCCAGCAGCCCCCGGGTTGTCACCGGGGAGCTGTTTTTT. V usage is TRBV9 and J usage is TRBJ2-2; no clear D. Germline CDR1 is SGDLS and CDR2 is YYNGEE. V lost 4 bases and J 4 bases, leaving 11 bases between the germline ends. The CDR3 loop spans 14 amino acids. Supplemented by reference TRBV9 and TRBJ2-2, the full variable domain reads DSGVTQTPKHLITATGQRVTLRCSPRSGDLSVYWYQQSLDQGLQFLIQYYNGEERAKGNILERFSAQQFPDLHSELNLSSLELGDSALYFCASSPRVVTGELFFGEGSRLTVL.